The T cell receptor beta chain under discussion was sequenced for a study of lymphopenia after photon versus proton radiotherapy. As for this clone: Its specificity is not known.

Trimming pared 1 base from V and 1 base from J, leaving 11 bases between. CDR1 is SGHNT and CDR2 is YYREEE in the germline V gene (reference sequence). The CDR3 runs to 15 residues. General study results and limits: Photon-treated patients lost naive T cells and TCR diversity; proton-treated stayed stable.

Measured with immunoSEQ multiplex PCR; TCRdb has only the in-frame clones, and not every one. The repertoire consists of about 7,300 clones, with over 85% occurring once and the leading ten covering roughly 17%. The sample was peripheral blood, taken from a patient treated with photon-based radiotherapy. The chain carries TRBV5-4 and TRBJ1-1, with D unclear. The sequence was obtained from a man in his fifties or sixties with cholangiocarcinoma. CDR3 loop: CASSLIGYPNTEAFF. CDR3 sequence (DNA): TGTGCCAGCAGCTTGATTGGGTACCCGAACACTGAAGCTTTCTTT.